This TCR beta chain was obtained from a study of T cells in Graves' hyperthyroidism and ophthalmopathy. Study findings and constraints: Ophthalmopathy was predicted by the model a median of approximately 6 months ahead of onset. Most thyroid clonotypes with frequency above 0.001 were detected in blood.

Researchers took RNA transcripts and amplified the TCR beta CDR3 regions from them. HTBI primers were used for first-round RT-PCR of the TCR CDR3. A single record per CDR3 protein comes from TCRdb applying MiXCR to the multiplex PCR reads. The sample lists a few hundred thousand distinct CDR3 sequences; 40% to 55% were seen once. Over 18 months, lack of ophthalmopathy progression marked Graves' hyperthyroidism as stable. These patients, aged 18 to 65, had recently diagnosed hyperthyroidism lasting under 2 months. Turning to this clonotype: The antigen remains undetermined. A much larger clonotype is one base distant, so this may be a read error.

The sequencing input was peripheral blood or thyroid tissue (not recorded which). This clonotype was obtained from a woman under 30 with Graves' hyperthyroidism.

Here the CDR3 DNA reads TGTGCCAGCGGAGGACTAGCGGTCGACCAGTACTTC. Protein product: CASGGLAVDQYF. The chain carries TRBV6-6 and TRBJ2-5; 10 positions match TRBD2. CDR1 and CDR2 from the germline V gene are MNHNY and SVGAGI (reference sequence). V trimming: 8 bases; J trimming: 10 bases; junction bases outside the gene matches: 7. The CDR3 covers 12 residues.